The present T cell receptor (beta chain) was sequenced within a study of blood T cell repertoires in COVID-19. Original handling: Reference gene primers were amplified, and this amplification served to estimate nucleated cell counts. Data came from immunoSEQ multiplex PCR; TCRdb stores just in-frame clones and leaves some out. The DNA was the basis for D and trimming; V, J and clone size are from that table. The sample lists about 190,000 clones, roughly nine tenths occurring once. The V gene's germline CDR1 is SGHRS and CDR2 YFSETQ. CDR3 length: 14 residues. V lost 3 bases, J lost 6 bases, and 3 bases stayed unmatched.

The source of this sequence is a man younger than 45 with acute or convalescent COVID-19. Material for sequencing was peripheral blood. V usage is TRBV5-1 and J usage is TRBJ2-1; TRBD2 agrees at 10 bases. CDR3 DNA: TGCGCCAGCAGCTCTAGCGGGAGTACCAATGAGCAGTTCTTC. Its translation: CASSSSGSTNEQFF.